These T cell receptor beta chains were read from a single sample in a study of blood T cell repertoires in COVID-19. Measured with immunoSEQ multiplex PCR; TCRdb has only the in-frame clones, and not every one. The data hold about 290,000 clones, with roughly 89% observed a single time. Sequencing was carried out using PBMCs or T cells enriched from blood (not recorded which). These receptors were obtained from a woman aged 40 to 50 who had recovered from COVID-19. Both conserved end residues are part of each CDR3. D genes are given only for firm matches. A clone size is listed for some rows: how often the clone was seen (once, few, many), or a class if it is expanded.

NA,TRBV6-1,TRBJ1-1,NA,CASSEPGRAWSAFF,TGTGCCAGCAGTGAACCCGGCAGGGCCTGGTCAGCTTTCTTT
NA,TRBV27,TRBJ2-4,NA,CASSSSPRQGNIQYF,TGTGCCAGCAGTTCATCCCCCCGGCAGGGAAACATTCAGTACTTC
NA,TRBV5-6,TRBJ1-5,TRBD1,CASRKQGAQPQHF,TGTGCCAGCAGGAAACAGGGGGCCCAGCCCCAGCATTTT
once,TRBV4-2,TRBJ2-3,TRBD2,CASSQDSAVAGASTDTQYF,TGTGCCAGCAGCCAAGATAGTGCGGTAGCGGGGGCTAGCACAGATACGCAGTATTTT
NA,TRBV18,TRBJ1-1,TRBD1,CASSPPGGARTEAFF,TGTGCCAGCTCTCCACCAGGGGGGGCGCGCACTGAAGCTTTCTTT
NA,TRBV30,TRBJ2-1,NA,CAWIETLRDYNEQFF,TGTGCCTGGATAGAGACGCTCAGGGACTACAATGAGCAGTTCTTC
NA,TRBV29-1,TRBJ2-1,NA,CSVEHQTHRNSKVNEQFF,TGCAGCGTTGAACACCAAACACACAGGAACAGTAAGGTCAATGAGCAGTTCTTC
NA,TRBV5-1,TRBJ2-7,TRBD2,CASSLTSGIDSYEQYF,TGCGCCAGCAGCTTGACTAGCGGGATAGATTCCTACGAGCAGTACTTC
NA,TRBV18,TRBJ1-6,NA,CASSQREDSPLHF,TGTGCCAGCTCACAGAGGGAAGATTCACCCCTCCACTTT
NA,TRBV6-4,TRBJ2-1,TRBD2,CASRNSGSRSYNEQFF,TGTGCCAGCAGGAATAGCGGGAGTCGTTCCTACAATGAGCAGTTCTTC
NA,TRBV29-1,TRBJ1-1,NA,CSVGPENTEAFF,TGCAGCGTTGGGCCCGAGAACACTGAAGCTTTCTTT
NA,TRBV5-1,TRBJ2-3,NA,CASSLGRTDTQYF,TGCGCCAGCAGCTTAGGGAGAACAGATACGCAGTATTTT
NA,TRBV5-4,TRBJ2-5,NA,CASSLQLQETQYF,TGTGCCAGCAGTTTACAGCTACAAGAGACCCAGTACTTC
once,TRBV4-2,TRBJ2-5,NA,CASSQAGYLGSPQETQYF,TGTGCCAGCAGCCAAGCAGGGTATCTGGGCAGCCCACAAGAGACCCAGTACTTC
NA,TRBV12-5,TRBJ2-7,TRBD1,CASGLVPGQGKHEQYF,TGTGCTAGTGGTTTGGTCCCGGGACAGGGCAAACACGAGCAGTACTTC
NA,TRBV18,TRBJ1-3,NA,CASSPGSGNTIYF,TGTGCCAGCTCACCAGGGAGCGGAAACACCATATATTTT
once,TRBV28,TRBJ1-2,NA,CASSLSSYGYTF,TGTGCCAGCAGTTTATCCAGCTATGGCTACACCTTC
NA,TRBV6-6,TRBJ2-1,NA,CASSAQASEQFF,TGTGCCAGCAGTGCGCAGGCCTCGGAGCAGTTCTTC
NA,TRBV27,TRBJ1-2,TRBD1,CASSRDRGYGYTF,TGTGCCAGCAGCAGGGACAGGGGTTATGGCTACACCTTC
NA,TRBV10-3,TRBJ2-2,NA,CAISRDTLNTGELFF,TGTGCCATCAGCCGGGACACTTTGAACACCGGGGAGCTGTTTTTT
NA,TRBV7-3,TRBJ2-5,TRBD2,CASSLGRGGPETQYF,TGTGCCAGCAGCTTAGGGCGGGGGGGCCCGGAGACCCAGTACTTC
NA,TRBV19,TRBJ2-4,TRBD1,CASSISPGQVGCIQYF,TGTGCCAGTAGTATATCCCCGGGACAGGTTGGATGTATTCAGTACTTC
NA,TRBV29-1,TRBJ2-7,NA,CSVEDGGRLNSYEQYF,TGCAGCGTTGAAGATGGTGGCAGGCTTAACTCCTACGAGCAGTACTTC
once,TRBV9,TRBJ2-7,NA,CASSPLGSGAYEQYF,TGTGCCAGCAGCCCACTGGGTAGCGGCGCCTACGAGCAGTACTTC
NA,TRBV5-1,TRBJ1-2,NA,CASSLDSPYGYTF,TGCGCCAGCAGCTTGGACAGCCCCTATGGCTACACCTTC
NA,TRBV10-2,TRBJ1-6,TRBD1,CASRTGTGFSPLHF,TGCGCCAGCAGAACCGGGACAGGGTTCTCACCCCTCCACTTT
NA,TRBV7-9,TRBJ2-7,TRBD1,CAISSRDRGYEQYF,TGTGCCATCTCAAGCCGGGACAGGGGATACGAGCAGTACTTC
once,TRBV6-5,TRBJ1-5,NA,CASSYGSSSNQPQHF,TGTGCCAGCAGTTACGGCAGTTCAAGCAATCAGCCCCAGCATTTT
NA,TRBV9,TRBJ2-1,NA,CASSGGAGGEQFF,TGTGCCAGCAGCGGCGGGGCCGGTGGGGAGCAGTTCTTC
once,TRBV27,TRBJ2-1,NA,CASSLGPRGGSYNEQFF,TGTGCCAGCAGTTTAGGCCCCAGGGGCGGCTCCTACAATGAGCAGTTCTTC
NA,TRBV5-1,TRBJ2-1,TRBD2,CASSLGGREGSGQFF,TGCGCCAGCAGCTTAGGCGGCAGGGAGGGCTCGGGGCAGTTCTTC
many,TRBV15,TRBJ1-3,NA,CATSRGGPGNTIYF,TGTGCCACCAGCAGAGGGGGCCCTGGAAACACCATATATTTT
NA,TRBV19,TRBJ1-1,NA,CASSIVGRGLGEAFF,TGTGCCAGTAGTATAGTGGGCAGGGGTCTGGGTGAAGCTTTCTTT
few,TRBV27,TRBJ1-1,NA,CASRPQGWTEAFF,TGTGCCTCGAGACCACAGGGTTGGACTGAAGCTTTCTTT
once,TRBV7-3,TRBJ2-7,TRBD2,CASSPAGLASEQYF,TGTGCCAGCAGCCCTGCGGGACTAGCCTCCGAGCAGTACTTC
once,TRBV5-8,TRBJ1-2,TRBD1,CASSSGQVGYTF,TGTGCCAGCAGCTCCGGACAGGTTGGCTACACCTTC
NA,TRBV5-1,TRBJ2-5,TRBD2,CASSVGTSGQETQYF,TGCGCCAGCAGCGTCGGGACTAGCGGCCAAGAGACCCAGTACTTC
NA,TRBV12-3/TRBV12-4,TRBJ1-1,NA,CASRPGINTEAFF,TGTGCCAGCAGGCCAGGAATTAACACTGAAGCTTTCTTT
NA,TRBV6-5,TRBJ2-1,NA,CASSLHGVNPREQFF,TGTGCCAGCAGTCTACACGGGGTTAACCCCCGGGAGCAGTTCTTC
NA,TRBV5-1,TRBJ1-2,TRBD1,CASSRDSSNYGYTF,TGCGCCAGCAGCCGGGACAGCTCCAACTATGGCTACACCTTC
NA,TRBV6-6,TRBJ2-7,NA,CASSRSGEQYF,TGTGCCAGCAGTCGGTCGGGCGAGCAGTACTTC
NA,TRBV19,TRBJ1-2,NA,CASQTRVGLPNYGYTF,TGTGCCAGTCAGACCAGGGTTGGGTTACCTAACTATGGCTACACCTTC
NA,TRBV9,TRBJ2-6,TRBD1,CASSLGTASGANVLTF,TGTGCCAGCAGCCTGGGGACAGCCTCTGGGGCCAACGTCCTGACTTTC
NA,TRBV9,TRBJ2-2,TRBD1,CASSPTDRGRTGELFF,TGTGCCAGCAGCCCAACGGACAGGGGGCGGACCGGGGAGCTGTTTTTT
NA,TRBV2,TRBJ1-1,NA,CASSGETVNTEAFF,TGTGCCAGCAGTGGTGAGACAGTGAACACTGAAGCTTTCTTT
NA,TRBV5-1,TRBJ2-3,TRBD2,CASSFSGRTPPDTQYF,TGCGCCAGCAGTTTTAGCGGGAGGACACCCCCAGATACGCAGTATTTT
NA,TRBV23-1,TRBJ2-7,NA,CASHTEERPYEQYF,TGCGCCAGCCACACTGAGGAGCGTCCCTACGAGCAGTACTTC
NA,TRBV5-1,TRBJ1-1,NA,CASSLAPNGNTEAFF,TGCGCCAGCAGCTTGGCTCCTAACGGGAACACTGAAGCTTTCTTT
once,TRBV6-5,TRBJ1-1,NA,CASNKDGQNTEAFF,TGTGCCAGCAATAAGGACGGACAGAACACTGAAGCTTTCTTT
NA,TRBV10-3,TRBJ2-7,TRBD1,CATGDRGVAYEQYF,TGTGCCACCGGAGACAGGGGTGTCGCCTACGAGCAGTACTTC
NA,TRBV5-6,TRBJ2-1,TRBD2,CASSLGLAGEFNEQFF,TGTGCCAGCAGCTTGGGGTTAGCGGGAGAGTTCAATGAGCAGTTCTTC
NA,TRBV6-5,TRBJ2-7,TRBD1,CASSSRGTASYEQYF,TGTGCCAGCAGTTCTCGTGGGACAGCATCCTACGAGCAGTACTTC
NA,TRBV19,TRBJ1-2,TRBD1,CASISLRDRVGGYTF,TGTGCCAGTATCTCCCTCCGGGACAGGGTTGGTGGCTACACCTTC
NA,TRBV5-1,TRBJ2-1,NA,CASSLAGPGYNEQFF,TGCGCCAGCAGCTTGGCTGGGCCAGGGTACAATGAGCAGTTCTTC
NA,TRBV3-1/TRBV3-2,TRBJ1-3,NA,CASSQDLQAGNTIYF,TGTGCCAGCAGCCAAGATCTGCAGGCTGGAAACACCATATATTTT
NA,TRBV29-1,TRBJ1-4,TRBD1,CSVRRENTGGEKLFF,TGCAGCGTACGGCGAGAAAATACAGGGGGTGAAAAACTGTTTTTT
once,TRBV10-3,TRBJ2-7,TRBD2,CAISKGLADPYEQYF,TGTGCCATCAGTAAGGGACTAGCTGACCCCTACGAGCAGTACTTC
NA,TRBV7-2,TRBJ2-1,TRBD1,CASSPRGNRYNEQFF,TGTGCCAGCAGCCCCAGGGGGAACAGGTACAATGAGCAGTTCTTC